This T cell receptor beta chain was found in a study of Graves' ophthalmopathy and Graves' hyperthyroidism. Across the study: The study drew peripheral blood at initial diagnosis, before any treatment. General study results and limits: With just under 90% sensitivity and 81.08% specificity, a 13-signature model separated ophthalmopathy from stable hyperthyroidism.

Germline loops: CDR1 SQVTM, CDR2 ANQGSEA. The CDR3 length is 15 residues. V lost 3 bases and J lost 0, with 14 bases in between. Turning to this clonotype: Its cognate antigen is unknown.

Beta-chain TCR CDR3 regions were amplified from RNA transcripts. HTBI primers were used in a first-round RT-PCR, which preceded a second-round multiplex PCR. MiXCR was run by TCRdb on the multiplex PCR reads, yielding one entry per CDR3 protein. The repertoire holds about 480,000 distinct CDR3 sequences, with 13% to 15% as singletons. Where ophthalmopathy was present, donors had moderate-to-severe activity, CAS ≥3, NOSPECS ≥4 and duration under 3 months. The rearrangement joins TRBV29-1 to TRBJ1-1, with D possibly being TRBD1 (6 bases). The TCR sequence derives from a woman aged 25 to 45 with Graves' ophthalmopathy. The sequenced sample was blood. CDR3 loop: CSVEVGGGLNTEAFF. Here the CDR3 DNA reads TGCAGCGTTGAGGTAGGGGGGGGGCTGAACACTGAAGCTTTCTTT.